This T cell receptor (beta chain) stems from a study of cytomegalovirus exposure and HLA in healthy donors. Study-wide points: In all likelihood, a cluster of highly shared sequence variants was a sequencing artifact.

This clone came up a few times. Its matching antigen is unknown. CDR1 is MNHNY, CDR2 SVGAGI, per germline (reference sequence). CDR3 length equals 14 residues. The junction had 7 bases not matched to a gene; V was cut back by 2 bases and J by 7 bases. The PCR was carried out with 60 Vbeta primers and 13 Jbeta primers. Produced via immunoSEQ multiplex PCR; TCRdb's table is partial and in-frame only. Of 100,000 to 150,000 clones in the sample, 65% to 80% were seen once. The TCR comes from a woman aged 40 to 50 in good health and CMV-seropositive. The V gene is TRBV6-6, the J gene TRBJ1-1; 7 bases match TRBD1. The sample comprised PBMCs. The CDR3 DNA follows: TGTGCCAGCAGTTACCCTTCCCGGGACAGTGAAGCTTTCTTT. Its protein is CASSYPSRDSEAFF.